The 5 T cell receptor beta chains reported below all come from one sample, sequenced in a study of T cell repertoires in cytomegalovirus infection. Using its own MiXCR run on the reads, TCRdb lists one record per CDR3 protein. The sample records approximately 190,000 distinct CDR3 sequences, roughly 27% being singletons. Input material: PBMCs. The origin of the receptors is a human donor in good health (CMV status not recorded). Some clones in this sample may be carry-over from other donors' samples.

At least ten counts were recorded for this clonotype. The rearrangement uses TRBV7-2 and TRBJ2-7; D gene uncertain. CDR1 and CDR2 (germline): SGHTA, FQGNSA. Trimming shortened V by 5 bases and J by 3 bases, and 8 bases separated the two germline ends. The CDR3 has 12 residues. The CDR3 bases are TGTGCCAGCAGCGACGGATTCTACGAGCAGTACTTC. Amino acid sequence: CASSDGFYEQYF.

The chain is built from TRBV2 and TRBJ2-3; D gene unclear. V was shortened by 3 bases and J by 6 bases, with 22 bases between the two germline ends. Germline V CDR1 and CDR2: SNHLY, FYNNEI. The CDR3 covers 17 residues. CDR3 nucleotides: TGTGCCAGCAGTGACTCACCGGTAGAGCGACTCGTGGATACGCAGTATTTT. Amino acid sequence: CASSDSPVERLVDTQYF. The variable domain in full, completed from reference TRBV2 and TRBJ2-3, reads EPEVTQTPSHQVTQMGQEVILRCVPISNHLYFYWYRQILGQKVEFLVSFYNNEISEKSEIFDDQFSVERPDGSNFTLKIRSTKLEDSAMYFCASSDSPVERLVDTQYFGPGTRLTVL.

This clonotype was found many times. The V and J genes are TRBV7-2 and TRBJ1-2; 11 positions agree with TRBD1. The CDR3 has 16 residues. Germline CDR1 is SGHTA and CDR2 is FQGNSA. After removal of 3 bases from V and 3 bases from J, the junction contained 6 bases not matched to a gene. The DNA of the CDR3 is TGTGCCAGCAGCTTGGACAGGGGGCCTCGGGACTATGGCTACACCTTC. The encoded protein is CASSLDRGPRDYGYTF.

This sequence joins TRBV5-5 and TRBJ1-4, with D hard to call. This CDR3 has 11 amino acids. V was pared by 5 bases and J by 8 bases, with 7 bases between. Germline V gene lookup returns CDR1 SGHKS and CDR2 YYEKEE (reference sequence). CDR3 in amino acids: CASRSREKLFF. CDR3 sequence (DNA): TGTGCCAGCAGGTCAAGGGAAAAACTGTTTTTT.

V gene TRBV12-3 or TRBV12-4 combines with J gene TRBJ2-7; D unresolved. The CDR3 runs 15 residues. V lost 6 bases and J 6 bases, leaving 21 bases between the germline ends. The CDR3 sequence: CASSSLGPENSEQYF. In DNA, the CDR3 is TGTGCCAGCAGCTCCCTGGGCCCAGAGAATAGCGAGCAGTACTTC.